This TCR beta chain derives from a study of CD4 T cells in relation to SARS-CoV-2 and coronaviruses. Trimming took 1 base from V and 5 from J, leaving 15 bases between them. Germline CDR1 reads SGDLS; CDR2 reads YYNGEE. This CDR3 contains 15 residues. The assay was immunoSEQ multiplex PCR, and TCRdb's table has in-frame clones only and misses some. In the table there are roughly 71,000 clones, approximately 87% of which are singletons. Before the COVID-19 pandemic, during about 2011-2018, CD4+ T cells were taken from unexposed donors. Specimen: memory CD4+ T cells from PBMCs. The clonotype comes from a human donor in good health. The chain links TRBV9 to TRBJ1-1, with a possible D match to TRBD1 (5 bases). CDR3: CASSVSGQGGTEAFF. The CDR3 nucleotides read TGTGCCAGCAGCGTATCGGGGCAGGGTGGGACTGAAGCTTTCTTT.